This entry lists 24 T cell receptor beta chains sequenced from one sample in a study of blood T cell repertoires in COVID-19. Data came from immunoSEQ multiplex PCR; TCRdb stores just in-frame clones and leaves some out. This sample has 190,000 or so clones, with approximately 82% found just once. Sample: peripheral blood. Receptor source: a human donor with acute or convalescent COVID-19. The donor label of this sample is uncertain.

This clone was seen a single time. The gene calls are TRBV6-5 and TRBJ1-2, with D perhaps matching TRBD1 (6 bases). Trimming left V 5 bases short and J 0 bases short, with 13 bases between. From germline, CDR1 is MNHEY and CDR2 SVGAGI. The length of the CDR3 is 15 residues. Here the CDR3 reads CASSQLTGPNYGYTF. The CDR3 nucleotides are TGTGCCAGCAGTCAATTGACAGGCCCTAACTATGGCTACACCTTC.

The chain joins TRBV7-2 to TRBJ1-3; no definite D call. CDR1 is SGHTA, CDR2 FQGNSA, per germline. The CDR3 length is 13 residues. V was cut by 2 bases and J by 3 bases, with 5 bases left in between. As DNA, the CDR3 is TGTGCCAGCAGCTTACAAAATGGAAACACCATATATTTT. Its protein product is CASSLQNGNTIYF. Looking up the rest from reference TRBV7-2 and TRBJ1-3 gives the full variable domain: GAGVSQSPSNKVTEKGKDVELRCDPISGHTALYWYRQSLGQGLEFLIYFQGNSAPDKSGLPSDRFSAERTGGSVSTLTIQRTQQEDSAVYLCASSLQNGNTIYFGEGSWLTVV.

This rearrangement joins TRBV6-6 to TRBJ1-1; the D is unclear. V lost 6 bases and J 4 bases, leaving 12 bases between the germline ends. CDR3 length: 13 residues. Germline lookup yields CDR1 MNHNY and CDR2 SVGAGI (reference sequence). The CDR3 DNA follows: TGTGCCAGCAGCTCCGCGGGAGGCACTGAAGCTTTCTTT. It translates to CASSSAGGTEAFF.

Note on this clone: The same CDR3 arises from other DNA sequences in this sample as well. V usage is TRBV12-3 or TRBV12-4 and J usage is TRBJ1-5, with 7 nucleotides matching TRBD1. V shed 5 bases, J shed 7 bases, and the junction held 2 bases outside the gene matches. The CDR3 contains 12 residues. CDR3: CASSPQGQPQHF. CDR3 DNA sequence: TGTGCCAGCAGTCCACAGGGGCAGCCCCAGCATTTT.

This clone showed up just once. V and J are TRBV29-1 and TRBJ1-4; TRBD1 agrees at 7 bases. The ends lost 4 bases at V and 1 base at J; junction bases unmatched: 6. Germline assignment: CDR1 SQVTM and CDR2 ANQGSEA. The CDR3 sequence is 15 residues long. The CDR3 DNA reads as TGCAGCGTTGTTGCTTACAGGGGAACTAATGAAAAACTGTTTTTT. This encodes CSVVAYRGTNEKLFF.

In the case of this clone: Other nucleotide sequences from this sample produce the same CDR3. This sequence joins TRBV5-1 and TRBJ1-1, with 10 bases identical to TRBD1. Germline CDR1 and CDR2: SGHRS and YFSETQ. With V trimmed by 5 bases and J by 4 bases, 5 bases remained unmatched. This CDR3 has 14 residues. CDR3 sequence reads: CASRRDRGGTEAFF. The CDR3 region has the DNA TGCGCCAGCAGGAGGGACAGGGGTGGCACTGAAGCTTTCTTT.

The count of this clone is one. The chain couples TRBV4-2 to TRBJ1-2, with 7 bases fitting TRBD1. Trimming at V came to 1 base and at J to 0 bases, leaving 5 bases not matched to a gene. This CDR3 contains 16 residues. Looked up from germline, CDR1 is LGHNA and CDR2 is YNFKEQ. CDR3 sequence (DNA): TGTGCCAGCAGCCAAGGCAGGGGGAGAGCTAACTATGGCTACACCTTC. Its protein product is CASSQGRGRANYGYTF.

J is TRBJ1-6 and V is TRBV11-1; tentative D call: TRBD1 (6 bases). V shed 3 bases and J shed 11 bases, with 11 bases lying between them. The CDR3 has 13 residues. The germline V gene has CDR1 SGHAT and CDR2 FQDESV (reference sequence). This CDR3 reads CASSFKQGTPLHF. The DNA for the CDR3 is TGTGCCAGCAGCTTTAAACAGGGAACACCCCTCCACTTT.

Details on this clone: At one of its ends the junction is not consistent with the germline gene, which may arise from a read error. The chain carries TRBV15 and TRBJ2-6, with D tentatively TRBD1 (5 bases). CDR1 is LNHNV and CDR2 is YYDKDF in the germline V gene (reference sequence). The CDR3 has 16 amino acids. The CDR3 coding sequence is TGTGCCACCGCCCCAGGGCGCCTCTCTGGAGCCAACGTCCTGACTTTC. It yields the protein CATAPGRLSGANVLTF. The variable domain in full, with the rest retrieved from reference TRBV15 and TRBJ2-6, is DAMVIQNPRYQVTQFGKPVTLSCSQTLNHNVMYWYQQKSSQAPKLLFHYYDKDFNNEADTPDNFQSRRPNTSFCFLDIRSPGLGDTAMYLCATAPGRLSGANVLTFGAGSRLTVL.

The chain is built from TRBV19 and TRBJ2-1, with 7 bases identical to TRBD2. V trimming: 5 bases; J trimming: 5 bases; junction bases outside the gene matches: 9. Looked up from germline, CDR1 is LNHDA and CDR2 is SQIVND (reference sequence). There are 15 residues in the CDR3. The CDR3 DNA reads as TGTGCCAGTAGTGTCAGCGGGATTCTCCACAATGAGCAGTTCTTC. Its protein is CASSVSGILHNEQFF.

J is TRBJ1-2 and V is TRBV6-5; D call uncertain. This CDR3 region has 14 residues. Germline V gives CDR1 MNHEY, CDR2 SVGAGI. V was trimmed by 10 bases and J by 3 bases, leaving 18 bases between them. CDR3 bases: TGTGCCACGCGGGCCCCCCTGGGCGACTATGGCTACACCTTC. Protein product: CATRAPLGDYGYTF.

The chain couples TRBV6-5 to TRBJ2-7; the match to TRBD1 covers 8 bases. V shed 1 base and J 0 bases; nucleotides not matched to a gene: 2. Germline V gene data show CDR1 as MNHEY and CDR2 as SVGAGI. The CDR3 consists of 15 residues. The chain's CDR3 is CASSYYGTGSYEQYF. CDR3 coding DNA: TGTGCCAGCAGTTACTATGGGACAGGCTCCTACGAGCAGTACTTC.

This clone was observed a handful of times. The chain couples TRBV5-1 to TRBJ1-2, with 7 bases identical to TRBD1. With 0 bases clipped from V and 2 bases from J, the junction kept 1 base outside the gene matches. Germline lookup yields CDR1 SGHRS and CDR2 YFSETQ. CDR3 length: 14 amino acids. The CDR3 nucleotides read TGCGCCAGCAGCTTGGGACAGGGAAACTATGGCTACACCTTC. Encoded protein: CASSLGQGNYGYTF.

This clone was seen only a few times. The rearrangement links TRBV7-9 to TRBJ2-7; 8 bases are shared with TRBD2. Germline loops: CDR1 SEHNR, CDR2 FQNEAQ (reference sequence). The CDR3 covers 15 residues. Losses at the gene ends were 1 base for V and 6 bases for J; bases not matched to a gene: 8. CDR3 nucleotides: TGTGCCAGCAGCTTAGGGAGCGGGAGTCCCCTCGAGCAGTACTTC. This translates into CASSLGSGSPLEQYF.

This rearrangement joins TRBV19 to TRBJ2-7; TRBD1 aligns across 10 bases. This CDR3 comprises 14 residues. J gave up 0 bases and V 10 bases, and 6 bases lay outside the gene matches. CDR1 and CDR2 from the germline V gene are LNHDA and SQIVND (reference sequence). The CDR3 DNA is TGTGCCACCCGGGACAGGGGTTCCTCCTACGAGCAGTACTTC. Protein sequence: CATRDRGSSYEQYF.

The chain joins TRBV19 to TRBJ2-5; the D is unclear. The CDR3 has 13 residues. Trimming cost V 6 bases and J 3 bases, with 11 bases left between them. From germline, CDR1 is LNHDA and CDR2 SQIVND (reference sequence). CDR3 amino acids: CASRKQIEETQYF. Here the CDR3 DNA reads TGTGCCAGTAGGAAACAGATTGAAGAGACCCAGTACTTC.

This clone showed up just once. The V and J genes are TRBV19 and TRBJ1-2, with 9 bases identical to TRBD1. With V trimmed by 6 bases and J by 4 bases, 3 bases remained unmatched. Germline values: CDR1 LNHDA, CDR2 SQIVND (reference sequence). CDR3 length: 13 amino acids. The CDR3 nucleotides read TGTGCCAGTAGCACGGGACAGGGCTATGGCTACACCTTC. Translation: CASSTGQGYGYTF. Drawing the rest from reference TRBV19 and TRBJ1-2, the complete variable domain is DGGITQSPKYLFRKEGQNVTLSCEQNLNHDAMYWYRQDPGQGLRLIYYSQIVNDFQKGDIAEGYSVSREKKESFPLTVTSAQKNPTAFYLCASSTGQGYGYTFGSGTRLTVV.

This chain links TRBV28 with TRBJ1-5; 7 bases agree with TRBD1. The CDR3 spans 16 residues. CDR1 and CDR2 from the germline V gene are MDHEN and SYDVKM. The junction had 9 bases not matched to a gene; V was cut back by 2 bases and J by 5 bases. The CDR3 DNA reads TGTGCCAGCAGTTTAGAGGGGGCAGTCGGCTATCAGCCCCAGCATTTT. It specifies CASSLEGAVGYQPQHF.

This clone came up a few times. This chain joins TRBV19 and TRBJ1-4; 9 nucleotides match TRBD1. This CDR3 has 16 amino acids. Trimming cost V 6 bases and J 4 bases; bases outside gene matches: 9. Germline V gene data show CDR1 as LNHDA and CDR2 as SQIVND (reference sequence). The CDR3 here is CASRFGTGLSNEKLFF. In DNA form, the CDR3 reads TGTGCCAGTAGGTTCGGGACAGGGTTGAGTAATGAAAAACTGTTTTTT.

This clone was seen once. The chain joins TRBV3-1 (or the pseudogene TRBV3-2) to TRBJ2-7; 11 bases are a match to TRBD2. The ends lost 1 base at V and 0 bases at J; junction bases unmatched: 8. The CDR3 has 18 residues. Germline CDR1 LGHDT, CDR2 YNNKEL (reference sequence). CDR3 in DNA: TGTGCCAGCAGCCAAGCGAGTAGCGGGAGGGTTCCCTCCTACGAGCAGTACTTC. It is translated as CASSQASSGRVPSYEQYF.

Here the CDR3 reads CAIRAGTGGTHSGANVLTF. In nucleotides, the CDR3 is TGTGCCATCAGGGCCGGGACAGGGGGTACCCACTCTGGGGCCAACGTCCTGACTTTC. The V call is TRBV10-3, the J call TRBJ2-6, with 11 bases matching TRBD1. V lost 6 bases to trimming and J lost 0 bases; unmatched junction nucleotides: 10. Germline-derived CDR1 and CDR2 are ENHRY and SYGVKD. This CDR3 has 19 amino acids.

The chain links TRBV5-1 to TRBJ2-3; D is undetermined. Trimming stripped 4 bases from V and 2 bases from J, with 5 bases between. There are 12 residues in the CDR3. Germline assignment: CDR1 SGHRS and CDR2 YFSETQ. In DNA form, the CDR3 reads TGCGCCAGCAGCCTCCCCACAGATACGCAGTATTTT. It is translated as CASSLPTDTQYF.

The chain joins TRBV5-4 to TRBJ1-2; 8 bases agree with TRBD1. This CDR3 spans 13 amino acids. Germline trimming cut 4 bases from V and 10 bases from J; bases unmatched to any gene: 9. Per germline, CDR1 SGHNT and CDR2 YYREEE (reference sequence). The CDR3 spells CASSQGQELPYTF. The CDR3 DNA follows: TGTGCCAGCAGCCAGGGACAGGAACTTCCCTACACCTTC.

This chain joins TRBV2 and TRBJ2-1; weak D call: TRBD2 (6 bases). CDR1 is SNHLY and CDR2 is FYNNEI in the germline V gene. CDR3 length: 12 residues. V gave up 7 bases and J gave up 10 bases, with 14 bases separating them. Here the CDR3 DNA reads TGTGCCAGCACCCGAGCGGGCCCAGAGCAGTTCTTC. Residues: CASTRAGPEQFF.